Reported below is one TCR beta chain. The antigen remains unidentified. The data originate from a study of blood T cells in healthy people across ages. Donors were healthy Caucasian individuals from Russia aged roughly 6 to 95. The V and J ends lost 2 bases and 5 bases respectively, with 9 bases between them. The CDR3 is made up of 13 amino acids. Looked up from germline, CDR1 is LNHDA and CDR2 is SQIVND (reference sequence). General study points: From one million sequenced T cells, diversity estimates were lower bounds. In these data, TCR beta diversity tracked strongly with naive T cell percentage.

With a J-beta primer mix and a sample-barcoded 5' primer, a second PCR ran about 7 to 12 cycles. A tag from a template-switch adaptor with 12 random nucleotides marked each cDNA molecule. TCRdb reprocessed the 5' RACE reads with MiXCR, giving one entry per CDR3 protein. The sample lists roughly 1 million distinct CDR3 sequences; less than 25% were seen once. Separately, the same data were catalogued under a study of T cells of mothers and their children.

V and J are TRBV19 and TRBJ1-1; tentatively, D is TRBD1 (5 bases). The sample comprised blood. The sequence was obtained from a girl under 10 years old in good health. Here the CDR3 reads CASSIIGGTEAFF. DNA for the CDR3: TGTGCCAGTAGTATAATTGGGGGGACTGAAGCTTTCTTT.